The 32 T cell receptor beta chains given below trace back to one sample, sequenced in a study of blood T cells in healthy people across ages. Together with a sample-barcoded 5' primer, a J-beta primer mix was included in a second PCR lasting roughly 6 to 12 cycles. TCRdb itself ran the 5' RACE reads through MiXCR, one entry per CDR3 protein. The sample has some 1.4 million distinct CDR3 sequences; about 40% are singletons. The sequenced material came from blood. All receptors derive from a woman aged 18 to 35 in good health.

The chain recombines TRBV6-5 with TRBJ1-2; D is uncertain. This CDR3 has 16 residues. Trimming took 0 bases from V and 0 from J, leaving 11 bases between them. CDR1 is MNHEY and CDR2 is SVGAGI in the germline V gene. The CDR3 loop reads CASSYSRVTSNYGYTF. The CDR3 nucleotides are TGTGCCAGCAGTTACTCGAGGGTAACTTCTAACTATGGCTACACCTTC.

The chain couples TRBV12-3 or TRBV12-4 to TRBJ2-1; D may be TRBD2 (7 bases). V lost 7 bases and J lost 0, with 16 bases in between. The CDR3 is made up of 16 amino acids. CDR3 sequence (DNA): TGTGCCAGCACCCCCGGGGGGCCCACCTCCTACAATGAGCAGTTCTTC. It is translated as CASTPGGPTSYNEQFF.

The genes are TRBV5-5 and TRBJ2-1; 12 nucleotides align to TRBD2. The DNA end lines up better with TRBJ2-7; the J call may be wrong. CDR3 length: 17 amino acids. Germline V gives CDR1 SGHKS, CDR2 YYEKEE (reference sequence). CDR3 in amino acids: CASSRRLAGEPYNEQYF. The CDR3 bases are TGTGCCAGCAGCCGCCGACTAGCGGGAGAACCCTACAATGAGCAGTACTTC.

V and J are TRBV5-8 and TRBJ2-3; D remains ambiguous. The V end was cut by 5 bases, the J end by 2 bases, with 12 bases between. The CDR3 has 14 residues. Germline values: CDR1 SGHTS, CDR2 YDEGEE. This chain's CDR3 is CASSLEPVTDTQYF. CDR3 sequence (DNA): TGTGCCAGCAGTCTCGAACCCGTCACAGATACGCAGTATTTT.

In regard to this clonotype: At one end, the junction sequence differs from germline, possibly due to a read error. V is TRBV12-3 or TRBV12-4 and J is TRBJ1-6; tentative D call: TRBD1 (6 bases). The CDR3 is made up of 18 amino acids. CDR3 sequence (DNA): TGTGCCAGCCGAACAGGGAGTAAGTCCGACTCCTATAATTCACCCCCCCACTTT. It codes for CASRTGSKSDSYNSPPHF.

This clonotype has more than one count but fewer than ten. The V and J genes are TRBV5-1 and TRBJ1-2; 10 bases fit TRBD1. V lost 4 bases to trimming and J lost 0 bases; unmatched junction nucleotides: 6. The germline CDR1 and CDR2 sequences are SGHRS and YFSETQ. The CDR3 loop spans 16 amino acids. For the CDR3, the DNA is TGCGCCAGCAGCCCGCGGGACAGGGGAGCTAACTATGGCTACACCTTC. Encoded protein: CASSPRDRGANYGYTF.

The chain uses TRBV6-5 and TRBJ1-1; no firm D call. Trimming took off 0 bases at V and 1 base at J, with 9 bases between the two ends. The CDR3 extends over 15 amino acids. Germline V gene sequence: CDR1 MNHEY, CDR2 SVGAGI. CDR3: CASSYSRVGNTEAFF. In nucleotides, the CDR3 is TGTGCCAGCAGTTACTCGCGGGTTGGGAACACTGAAGCTTTCTTT.

J is TRBJ2-1 and V is TRBV7-8; 9 nucleotides match TRBD1. The CDR3 sequence is 18 residues long. Germline V gene sequence: CDR1 SGHVS, CDR2 FQNEAQ. V lost 5 bases to trimming and J lost 4 bases; unmatched junction nucleotides: 15. CDR3 protein: CASSKPGTGPFYYNEQFF. Written as DNA, the CDR3 is TGTGCCAGCAGCAAACCCGGGACAGGGCCTTTTTATTACAATGAGCAGTTCTTC.

The genes are TRBV5-1 and TRBJ2-1, with 8 nucleotides matching TRBD2. The junction had 8 bases not matched to a gene; V was cut back by 4 bases and J by 2 bases. CDR3 size: 16 residues. Germline assignment: CDR1 SGHRS and CDR2 YFSETQ. CDR3 bases: TGCGCCAGCAGCCCCAGGAGCGGGAGAGCCTACAATGAGCAGTTCTTC. It specifies CASSPRSGRAYNEQFF.

The CDR3 nucleotides read TGTGCCAGCAGAACAGTGACAGGAGGAACCTACGAGCAGTACTTC. Protein sequence: CASRTVTGGTYEQYF. This rearrangement joins TRBV6-6 to TRBJ2-7; maybe TRBD1 (6 bases). The CDR3 spans 15 residues. In germline, CDR1 is MNHNY, CDR2 SVGAGI (reference sequence). V was shortened by 6 bases and J by 2 bases, with 17 bases between the two germline ends.

This clonotype was observed a handful of times. The chain combines TRBV28 with TRBJ2-7; 7 bases align to TRBD1. Germline V gene lookup returns CDR1 MDHEN and CDR2 SYDVKM. Germline trimming cut 4 bases from V and 6 bases from J; bases unmatched to any gene: 9. The CDR3 loop spans 14 amino acids. CDR3 sequence (DNA): TGTGCCAGCAGTTCCGGGACAGTAGTACGCGAGCAGTACTTC. It is translated as CASSSGTVVREQYF.

This sequence joins TRBV12-5 and TRBJ2-7, with 11 bases aligning to TRBD2. Trimming removed 1 base from V and 5 bases from J; junction bases left unmatched: 4. This CDR3 has 15 amino acids. Germline V CDR1 and CDR2: LGHNT, FRNRAP. Written as DNA, the CDR3 is TGTGCTAGTGGTTTGGGGCTAGCGGGAGGAAACGAGCAGTACTTC. This gives the protein CASGLGLAGGNEQYF. Supplemented by reference TRBV12-5 and TRBJ2-7, the full variable domain reads DARVTQTPRHKVTEMGQEVTMRCQPILGHNTVFWYRQTMMQGLELLAYFRNRAPLDDSGMPKDRFSAEMPDATLATLKIQPSEPRDSAVYFCASGLGLAGGNEQYFGPGTRLTVT.

This clonotype was detected only a few times. The chain is built from TRBV6-5 and TRBJ2-4; 7 positions agree with TRBD1. V shed 6 bases and J 3 bases; nucleotides not matched to a gene: 2. This CDR3 comprises 13 residues. The germline V gene encodes CDR1 MNHEY and CDR2 SVGAGI. For the CDR3, the DNA is TGTGCCAGCAGGGGACAGAGCAAAAACATTCAGTACTTC. This sequence encodes CASRGQSKNIQYF.

The J gene is TRBJ2-1, the V gene TRBV11-2; D gene unclear. Looked up from germline, CDR1 is SGHAT and CDR2 is FQNNGV. The germline V and J ends were trimmed by 1 base and 9 bases, with 10 bases remaining between them. This CDR3 contains 13 residues. As DNA, the CDR3 is TGTGCCAGCAGCTTAGGACTGCCCCGTGAGCAGTTCTTC. Protein: CASSLGLPREQFF.

V usage is TRBV3-1 and J usage is TRBJ1-5, with D tentatively TRBD1 (6 bases). CDR3 length equals 17 residues. V lost 0 bases and J lost 1, with 13 bases in between. Germline CDR1 reads LGHDT; CDR2 reads YNNKEL (reference sequence). In DNA form, the CDR3 reads TGTGCCAGCAGCCAAGATGGGGGGGGCGCCAGCAATCAGCCCCAGCATTTT. Translated: CASSQDGGGASNQPQHF.

The gene calls are TRBV4-1 and TRBJ2-3; D not resolved. The CDR3 spans 15 residues. Germline CDR1 is MGHRA and CDR2 is YSYEKL. With 2 bases removed from V and 2 bases from J, the gap between germline ends came to 11 bases. The CDR3 DNA reads as TGCGCCAGCAGCCAACAGCAGAAGATCACAGATACGCAGTATTTT. Translating gives CASSQQQKITDTQYF.

This chain uses TRBV20-1 with TRBJ1-6; D gene uncertain. Germline CDR1 DFQATT, CDR2 SNEGSKA (reference sequence). V was trimmed by 6 bases and J by 3 bases, leaving 12 bases between them. The CDR3 is 14 amino acids. CDR3 amino acids: CSAAEGSYNSPLHF. CDR3 DNA: TGCAGTGCGGCTGAGGGTAGCTATAATTCACCCCTCCACTTT.

The J gene is TRBJ2-7, the V gene TRBV12-3 or TRBV12-4; 7 nucleotides match TRBD1. This CDR3 spans 14 amino acids. Trimming cost V 6 bases and J 4 bases; bases outside gene matches: 9. CDR3 coding DNA: TGTGCCAGCAGCACAGGGGTGGGCGAATACGAGCAGTACTTC. Protein sequence: CASSTGVGEYEQYF.

The rearrangement links TRBV6-1 to TRBJ1-3; 12 bases are a match to TRBD1. CDR3 length: 16 amino acids. Germline trimming cut 6 bases from V and 2 bases from J; bases unmatched to any gene: 5. Germline lookup yields CDR1 MNHNS and CDR2 SASEGT. The CDR3 reads CASRKGQGAPGNTIYF. As DNA, the CDR3 is TGTGCCAGCAGGAAGGGACAGGGGGCTCCTGGAAACACCATATATTTT.

This clonotype turned up a few times. The chain has TRBV11-2 and TRBJ1-4; no clear D gene. The CDR3 has 14 residues. V was shortened by 5 bases and J by 3 bases, with 10 bases between the two germline ends. Germline loops: CDR1 SGHAT, CDR2 FQNNGV. CDR3 loop: CASSPQASNEKLFF. The CDR3 DNA follows: TGTGCCAGCAGCCCTCAAGCGTCTAATGAAAAACTGTTTTTT.

The V gene is TRBV6-5, the J gene TRBJ2-7; 8 bases fit TRBD2. The CDR3 spans 15 residues. Trimming removed 4 bases from V and 0 bases from J; junction bases left unmatched: 5. CDR1 and CDR2 from the germline V gene are MNHEY and SVGAGI. CDR3 sequence: CASSSGTRSSYEQYF. CDR3 DNA sequence: TGTGCCAGCAGTTCCGGGACTAGAAGCTCCTACGAGCAGTACTTC.

This clonotype occurred a few times. The chain has TRBV27 and TRBJ2-5; D possibly corresponds to TRBD1 (6 bases). This CDR3 is 15 amino acids long. The germline V gene encodes CDR1 MNHEY and CDR2 SMNVEV (reference sequence). Trimming pared 6 bases from V and 4 bases from J, leaving 18 bases between. CDR3 sequence: CASRTIGQPAETQYF. The CDR3 bases are TGTGCCAGCAGGACAATCGGACAGCCTGCAGAGACCCAGTACTTC.

Only one count was recorded for this clonotype. The V call is TRBV5-4, the J call TRBJ2-5, with 10 nucleotides matching TRBD2. CDR3 length equals 16 residues. J gave up 2 bases and V 4 bases, and 8 bases lay outside the gene matches. The germline gives CDR1 SGHNT, CDR2 YYREEE (reference sequence). The CDR3 nucleotides read TGTGCCAGCAGCCCAGGGGGTAGCGGGGGGCAAGAGACCCAGTACTTC. As protein: CASSPGGSGGQETQYF.

J is TRBJ1-1 and V is TRBV6-1, with D perhaps matching TRBD1 (5 bases). This CDR3 is built from 14 residues. CDR1 is MNHNS and CDR2 is SASEGT in the germline V gene. V lost 6 bases and J lost 1, with 12 bases in between. This CDR3 is CASSPAGPNTEAFF. The CDR3 coding sequence is TGTGCCAGCAGCCCAGCAGGGCCGAACACTGAAGCTTTCTTT.

CDR3: CASSPDPDQPQHF. In nucleotides, the CDR3 is TGTGCCAGCAGCCCGGACCCGGACCAGCCCCAGCATTTT. The gene calls are TRBV7-3 and TRBJ1-5; D call uncertain. This CDR3 region has 13 residues. Germline-derived CDR1 and CDR2 are SGHTA and FQGTGA. With 5 bases removed from V and 7 bases from J, the gap between germline ends came to 12 bases.

The chain couples TRBV20-1 to TRBJ1-2; D is possibly TRBD1 (5 bases). This CDR3 contains 12 residues. The V and J ends lost 3 bases and 2 bases respectively, with 7 bases between them. In germline, CDR1 is DFQATT, CDR2 SNEGSKA (reference sequence). Written as DNA, the CDR3 is TGCAGTGCTAGGGGGGAAAACTATGGCTACACCTTC. Its protein is CSARGENYGYTF.

V gene TRBV6-6 combines with J gene TRBJ2-5; D may be TRBD1 (6 bases). The length of the CDR3 is 15 residues. V lost 6 bases to trimming and J lost 2 bases, with 16 bases between them. Germline lookup yields CDR1 MNHNY and CDR2 SVGAGI (reference sequence). CDR3 in amino acids: CASSRGSTGQETQYF. Here the CDR3 DNA reads TGTGCCAGCAGCCGCGGGTCTACAGGGCAAGAGACCCAGTACTTC.

This clonotype has a handful of counts. The rearrangement links TRBV12-3 or TRBV12-4 to TRBJ2-7; 8 nucleotides line up with TRBD2. The CDR3 covers 15 residues. J was trimmed by 7 bases and V by 5 bases; bases with no gene match: 13. The DNA for the CDR3 is TGTGCCAGCAGTATTAGCGGGACGACGTACAATGAGCAGTACTTC. Amino acid sequence: CASSISGTTYNEQYF.

The rearrangement joins TRBV30 to TRBJ1-2; D is unclear. Germline V gene lookup returns CDR1 GTSNPN and CDR2 SVGIG (reference sequence). This CDR3 region has 15 residues. V dropped 0 bases and J dropped 0 bases, with 11 bases sitting between them. The CDR3 bases are TGTGCCTGGAGTGTGGCGGGGTACTCTAACTATGGCTACACCTTC. Translated, it gives CAWSVAGYSNYGYTF.

This clonotype was seen a handful of times. This chain uses TRBV7-9 with TRBJ2-7; 7 bases are a match to TRBD2. Trimming removed 1 base from V and 2 bases from J; junction bases left unmatched: 8. The CDR3 length is 16 residues. The germline V gene encodes CDR1 SEHNR and CDR2 FQNEAQ (reference sequence). CDR3: CASSLVGPSGAYEQYF. CDR3 sequence (DNA): TGTGCCAGCAGCTTAGTGGGGCCTAGCGGAGCCTACGAGCAGTACTTC. Drawing the rest from reference TRBV7-9 and TRBJ2-7, the complete variable domain is DTGVSQNPRHKITKRGQNVTFRCDPISEHNRLYWYRQTLGQGPEFLTYFQNEAQLEKSRLLSDRFSAERPKGSFSTLEIQRTEQGDSAMYLCASSLVGPSGAYEQYFGPGTRLTVT.

CDR3 amino acids: CASSQDQGAGANVLTF. The CDR3 bases are TGCGCCAGCAGCCAAGATCAGGGCGCTGGGGCCAACGTCCTGACTTTC. This chain links TRBV4-1 with TRBJ2-6; TRBD1 might be the D (5 bases). CDR1 and CDR2 (germline): MGHRA, YSYEKL. The CDR3 has 16 residues. The V end lost 0 bases, the J end lost 2 bases, and 8 bases lay between the germline ends.

The CDR3 loop reads CASTTPAANSPLHF. The CDR3, as DNA: TGTGCCAGCACCACTCCGGCAGCCAATTCACCCCTCCACTTT. This chain joins TRBV27 and TRBJ1-6; D is undetermined. CDR3 length: 14 amino acids. Between the trimmed V and J ends, which lost 7 bases and 7 bases, there was a span of 14 bases. CDR1 is MNHEY, CDR2 SMNVEV, per germline (reference sequence).